These T cell receptor beta chains were read from a single sample in a study of cytomegalovirus exposure and HLA in healthy donors. The method was immunoSEQ multiplex PCR; TCRdb's version includes in-frame clones alone and lacks a portion of them. This sample yields 140,000 to 150,000 clones, of which about 95% are seen a single time; about 2% belongs to the top ten. The material sequenced was PBMCs. These receptors originate from a man aged 18 to 35 in good health and CMV-seropositive. Each CDR3 is given with its conserved first and last residue.

TRBJ2-5	14	TRBV6-5	CASSPGQLQETQYF
TRBJ2-7	14	TRBV5-6	CASSFGTGPYEQYF
TRBJ2-2	15	TRBV19	CASRQSRANTGELFF
TRBJ2-1	16	TRBV7-8	CASSLVGAGAVYEQFF
TRBJ2-3	14	TRBV9	CASSAPSGTDTQYF
TRBJ1-1	16	TRBV18	CASSPPRAGLNTEAFF
TRBJ2-3	16	TRBV19	CASSIDRNGDTDTQYF
TRBJ2-1	14	TRBV30	CAWRLAGGLREQFF
TRBJ1-1	15	TRBV25-1	CASSDTGGGDTEAFF
TRBJ2-5	12	TRBV30	CAWSVNGRTQYF
TRBJ2-7	14	TRBV28	CASSLSPSAYEQYF
TRBJ2-1	15	TRBV28	CASSFRVGTGGPGFF
TRBJ2-3	15	TRBV5-6	CASSLTETRTDTQYF
TRBJ2-7	14	TRBV18	CASSFQRSSYEQYF
TRBJ2-7	16	TRBV19	CASSITGQGKSYEQYF
TRBJ2-1	15	TRBV2	CASSEADRGGNEQFF
TRBJ1-2	12	TRBV28	CASSLRDYGYTF
TRBJ2-6	17	TRBV5-1	CASSLAAAGTGANVLTF
TRBJ1-2	12	TRBV7-3	CASSPTGGSYTF
TRBJ2-1	16	TRBV27	CASSLLGLAGGVEQFF
TRBJ1-1	16	TRBV5-6	CASARLSRGLGTEAFF
TRBJ1-5	15	TRBV19	CASSIAGGTNQPQHF
TRBJ2-7	13	TRBV28	CASSLWAGGEQYF
TRBJ1-5	16	TRBV4-1	CASSPPPGTSNQPQHF
TRBJ2-3	12	TRBV18	CASSRSTDTQYF
TRBJ1-2	14	TRBV28	CASLGGAGGYGYTF
TRBJ2-1	18	TRBV28	CASSQPDTAGGPHNEQFF
TRBJ2-1	11	TRBV19	CASSIIDEQFF
TRBJ1-2	16	TRBV28	CASSLPGTGVNYGYTF
TRBJ2-1	18	TRBV18	CASSPFGGGGDRYNEQFF
TRBJ2-7	15	TRBV19	CASSLLAGGLYEQYF
TRBJ2-1	12	TRBV27	CASSPDYNEQFF
TRBJ2-1	14	TRBV27	CASSLLGLYNEQFF
TRBJ1-1	13	TRBV11-3	CASSITGAREAFF
TRBJ1-3	15	TRBV15	CATSRDRGPGNTIYF
TRBJ2-7	14	TRBV28	CASSLSGLLYEQYF
TRBJ2-5	14	TRBV5-1	CASSPGTGKETQYF
TRBJ2-3	16	TRBV4-1	CASSQRASGGADTQYF
TRBJ1-2	12	TRBV28	CASRVGEGGYTF
TRBJ2-7	14	TRBV11-2	CASSLFPVRGEQYF
TRBJ2-7	14	TRBV6-5	CASRTGRISYEQYF
TRBJ2-7	14	TRBV6-5	CASSIRDRAYEQYF
TRBJ1-2	14	TRBV6-1	CALRGGGQGNGYTF
TRBJ2-4	13	TRBV30	CAWSRLAKNIQYF
TRBJ1-2	15	TRBV16	CASSPNRGLNYGYTF
TRBJ2-5	9	TRBV2	CATGEGQYF
TRBJ1-4	15	TRBV30	CAWREADRLDEKLFF
TRBJ2-1	12	TRBV2	CASSPRQGEQFF
TRBJ2-1	15	TRBV27	CASSRAGAPYNEQFF